Below, 6 T cell receptor beta chains from the same sample are listed, as sequenced in a study of control samples from healthy donors and cancer patients. This table comes from immunoSEQ multiplex PCR, and its TCRdb copy is limited to in-frame clones, with some not included. The sample shows tens of thousands of clones, more than 85% of them seen only once. Specimen: PBMCs. Receptors were obtained from a man younger than 40 with colorectal cancer.

The chain joins TRBV10-2 to TRBJ2-2, with D unresolved. CDR3 length equals 11 residues. Trimming removed 6 bases at V and 6 bases at J, with 5 bases between. CDR1 is WSHSY, CDR2 SAAADI, per germline. In nucleotides, the CDR3 is TGCGCCAGCAGGGGTGCCGGGGAGCTGTTTTTT. This sequence encodes CASRGAGELFF.

The rearrangement uses TRBV29-1 and TRBJ2-3; D is unclear. The V gene lost 5 bases and the J gene lost 1 base, with 13 bases spanning the gap. The CDR3 runs 14 residues. Per germline, CDR1 SQVTM and CDR2 ANQGSEA. This CDR3 is CSVTKPPGTDTQYF. In DNA form, the CDR3 reads TGCAGCGTTACCAAACCCCCCGGCACAGATACGCAGTATTTT.

The chain couples TRBV12-5 to TRBJ1-2, with TRBD1 matching 7 bases. V gave up 0 bases and J gave up 7 bases; unmatched junction bases: 2. CDR3 length equals 13 residues. CDR1 is LGHNT and CDR2 is FRNRAP in the germline V gene. The CDR3 DNA reads TGTGCTAGTGGTTTGGTACAGGGGAGTGGCTACACCTTC. Amino acids: CASGLVQGSGYTF. Looking up the rest from reference TRBV12-5 and TRBJ1-2 gives the full variable domain: DARVTQTPRHKVTEMGQEVTMRCQPILGHNTVFWYRQTMMQGLELLAYFRNRAPLDDSGMPKDRFSAEMPDATLATLKIQPSEPRDSAVYFCASGLVQGSGYTFGSGTRLTVV.

This chain joins TRBV10-2 and TRBJ1-2; D remains ambiguous. Per germline, CDR1 WSHSY and CDR2 SAAADI. The CDR3 extends over 14 amino acids. Trimming cost V 2 bases and J 2 bases, with 9 bases left between them. Here the CDR3 reads CASSELRQNYGYTF. The DNA of the CDR3 is TGCGCCAGCAGTGAGCTTCGACAAAACTATGGCTACACCTTC.

The chain links TRBV5-1 to TRBJ2-3, with D possibly matching TRBD2 (7 bases). This CDR3 has 16 amino acids. Trimming removed 0 bases from V and 2 bases from J, with 13 bases in between. Germline lookup yields CDR1 SGHRS and CDR2 YFSETQ. The CDR3 DNA follows: TGCGCCAGCAGCTTGGGCGGCGGGGGCCTCACAGATACGCAGTATTTT. Protein product: CASSLGGGGLTDTQYF.

For this clone: Distinct nucleotide sequences in the sample also encode this CDR3. The rearrangement links TRBV5-1 to TRBJ2-1; the match to TRBD2 covers 9 bases. This CDR3 comprises 13 residues. Per the germline V gene, CDR1 is SGHRS and CDR2 is YFSETQ. J lost 9 bases, V lost 0 bases, and 1 base had no gene match. The CDR3 bases are TGCGCCAGCAGCTTGGGCGGGGGGGCTGAGCAGTTCTTC. Protein: CASSLGGGAEQFF.